Shown below are 26 T cell receptor beta chains from a single sample sequenced in a study of blood T cell repertoires in COVID-19. Clones were sequenced by immunoSEQ multiplex PCR, and TCRdb holds only the in-frame ones, with some missing. This sample has 90,000 to 110,000 clones, with under 90% found just once. Source material: peripheral blood. The source of these receptors is a man at least 80 years old with acute or convalescent COVID-19.

The CDR3 here is CAWSDRGQTQYF. DNA of the CDR3: TGTGCCTGGAGTGACAGGGGACAGACCCAGTACTTC. The chain is built from TRBV30 and TRBJ2-5; 7 bases agree with TRBD1. The junction had 2 bases not matched to a gene; V was cut back by 1 base and J by 6 bases. Germline CDR1 reads GTSNPN; CDR2 reads SVGIG (reference sequence). The CDR3 sequence is 12 residues long.

The CDR3 nucleotides read TGTGCCAGCAGCCAAGAGGGACATATGGGATCACCCCTCCACTTT. The encoded protein is CASSQEGHMGSPLHF. The chain employs TRBV4-2 and TRBJ1-6; D is possibly TRBD1 (6 bases). Trimming removed 0 bases at V and 10 bases at J, with 13 bases between. CDR3 length: 15 residues. Germline loops: CDR1 LGHNA, CDR2 YNFKEQ.

This clone was counted between two and nine times. The gene calls are TRBV30 and TRBJ1-2; D is possibly TRBD1 (6 bases). This CDR3 comprises 14 residues. V dropped 2 bases and J dropped 5 bases, with 15 bases sitting between them. The V gene's germline CDR1 is GTSNPN and CDR2 SVGIG (reference sequence). The CDR3 DNA reads TGTGCCTGGAGTTACGACAGGCTTGGATATGGCTACACCTTC. Translated, it gives CAWSYDRLGYGYTF.

The chain has TRBV28 and TRBJ1-1, with D perhaps TRBD1 (5 bases). This CDR3 region has 14 residues. Between the trimmed V and J ends, which lost 3 bases and 7 bases, there was a span of 15 bases. Germline CDR1 is MDHEN and CDR2 is SYDVKM. The CDR3 region is CASSFRGLAGEAFF. The CDR3, as DNA: TGTGCCAGCAGTTTCCGGGGACTAGCTGGTGAAGCTTTCTTT.

The chain's CDR3 is CASSLVGGDNSPLHF. The CDR3, as DNA: TGTGCCAGCAGTTTAGTAGGGGGGGATAATTCACCCCTCCACTTT. The J gene is TRBJ1-6, the V gene TRBV28; maybe TRBD1 (6 bases). Trimming took off 2 bases at V and 5 bases at J, with 10 bases between the two ends. The CDR3 runs 15 residues. The germline V gene encodes CDR1 MDHEN and CDR2 SYDVKM.

This clone has more than one count but fewer than ten. V and J are TRBV28 and TRBJ1-5, with D possibly matching TRBD1 (5 bases). CDR1 and CDR2 (germline): MDHEN, SYDVKM. Trimming took 2 bases from V and 5 from J, leaving 13 bases between them. The CDR3 has 15 amino acids. The CDR3: CASSLSKGMDQPQHF. In DNA, the CDR3 is TGTGCCAGCAGTTTAAGTAAGGGGATGGATCAGCCCCAGCATTTT.

The rearrangement uses TRBV12-5 and TRBJ2-2, with 9 bases fitting TRBD1. V gave up 7 bases and J gave up 2 bases; unmatched junction bases: 8. Per the germline V gene, CDR1 is LGHNT and CDR2 is FRNRAP. The CDR3 has 16 residues. The CDR3 DNA is TGTGCTAGTGACAGGACAGGGGTCATTAACACCGGGGAGCTGTTTTTT. Its translation: CASDRTGVINTGELFF.

The rearrangement uses TRBV7-2 and TRBJ2-1; possibly TRBD1 for D (7 bases). Germline V gene lookup returns CDR1 SGHTA and CDR2 FQGNSA. CDR3 length equals 16 residues. The V and J ends lost 2 bases and 10 bases respectively, with 21 bases between them. The CDR3 coding sequence is TGTGCCAGCAGCTTAATTAGCAGCGGCCAGGGGGGCGAGCAGTTCTTC. Amino acid sequence: CASSLISSGQGGEQFF.

The chain has TRBV7-3 and TRBJ2-3, with TRBD2 matching over 9 bases. The CDR3 runs 16 residues. Germline V gene lookup returns CDR1 SGHTA and CDR2 FQGTGA. Trimming cost V 0 bases and J 3 bases; bases outside gene matches: 4. CDR3: CASSLTGREGTDTQYF. Here the CDR3 DNA reads TGTGCCAGCAGCTTAACGGGGCGGGAGGGGACAGATACGCAGTATTTT.

The chain uses TRBV19 and TRBJ2-1, with 8 positions matching TRBD1. The ends lost 10 bases at V and 6 bases at J; junction bases unmatched: 11. Germline-derived CDR1 and CDR2 are LNHDA and SQIVND (reference sequence). The CDR3 loop spans 14 amino acids. The CDR3 here is CATMSGGLGNEQFF. The CDR3 bases are TGTGCCACCATGTCAGGGGGCCTCGGCAATGAGCAGTTCTTC. The whole variable domain, remainder taken from reference TRBV19 and TRBJ2-1, is DGGITQSPKYLFRKEGQNVTLSCEQNLNHDAMYWYRQDPGQGLRLIYYSQIVNDFQKGDIAEGYSVSREKKESFPLTVTSAQKNPTAFYLCATMSGGLGNEQFFGPGTRLTVL.

The CDR3 bases are TGTGCCAGCAGCCAAGATTACGGAGGGGTAGATACGCAGTATTTT. This gives the protein CASSQDYGGVDTQYF. This rearrangement joins TRBV14 to TRBJ2-3; TRBD2 might be the D (6 bases). Germline CDR1 SGHDN, CDR2 FVKESK. Trimming left V 0 bases short and J 5 bases short, with 12 bases between. The CDR3 loop spans 15 amino acids.

The J gene is TRBJ2-7, the V gene TRBV6-1; D gene uncertain. Germline CDR1 is MNHNS and CDR2 is SASEGT. CDR3 length: 12 residues. Trimming took off 1 base at V and 2 bases at J, with 3 bases between the two ends. CDR3 sequence reads: CASSEVTYEQYF. The CDR3, as DNA: TGTGCCAGCAGTGAAGTTACCTACGAGCAGTACTTC.

This chain connects TRBV10-2 to TRBJ1-5; D call uncertain. The CDR3 covers 14 residues. The ends were cut back, 4 bases at V and 4 bases at J, with 11 bases in the middle. In germline, CDR1 is WSHSY, CDR2 SAAADI. CDR3 sequence (DNA): TGCGCCAGCAGTGTGGCCGGCGGTAATCAGCCCCAGCATTTT. Protein sequence: CASSVAGGNQPQHF.

This chain connects TRBV5-1 to TRBJ1-2, with TRBD1 matching 7 bases. This CDR3 region has 14 residues. Unmatched junction bases numbered 9, after V lost 4 bases and J lost 6 bases. Germline V gives CDR1 SGHRS, CDR2 YFSETQ. The CDR3 DNA sequence: TGCGCCAGCAGCCTGGGACAGTCTCTCGATGGCTACACCTTC. As protein: CASSLGQSLDGYTF.

The chain uses TRBV28 and TRBJ1-5; D ambiguous. The CDR3 length is 15 residues. The germline V gene has CDR1 MDHEN and CDR2 SYDVKM. Trimming took off 7 bases at V and 4 bases at J, with 17 bases between the two ends. CDR3 nucleotides: TGTGCCAGCACTGCGGCCCTAACGCGGAATCAGCCCCAGCATTTT. As protein: CASTAALTRNQPQHF.

This chain uses TRBV2 with TRBJ1-2; D gene uncertain. Trimming removed 0 bases from V and 4 bases from J, with 6 bases in between. This CDR3 comprises 13 residues. CDR1 is SNHLY, CDR2 FYNNEI, per germline. CDR3 amino acids: CASSEAPFYGYTF. CDR3 DNA sequence: TGTGCCAGCAGTGAAGCCCCCTTCTATGGCTACACCTTC. Full variable domain (missing parts from reference TRBV2 and TRBJ1-2): EPEVTQTPSHQVTQMGQEVILRCVPISNHLYFYWYRQILGQKVEFLVSFYNNEISEKSEIFDDQFSVERPDGSNFTLKIRSTKLEDSAMYFCASSEAPFYGYTFGSGTRLTVV.

The rearrangement uses TRBV5-1 and TRBJ2-2, with D hard to call. V lost 0 bases and J lost 0, with 12 bases in between. Germline V gene sequence: CDR1 SGHRS, CDR2 YFSETQ. The CDR3 is 17 residues long. Written as DNA, the CDR3 is TGCGCCAGCAGCTTGGCGTTGAGGAATTCGAACACCGGGGAGCTGTTTTTT. This translates into CASSLALRNSNTGELFF.

This clone has just a few counts. The genes are TRBV6-6 and TRBJ1-3; no clear D gene. Germline V gene data show CDR1 as MNHNY and CDR2 as SVGAGI (reference sequence). V dropped 2 bases and J dropped 0 bases, with 8 bases sitting between them. CDR3 length: 15 residues. CDR3 region: CASSYGGSSGNTIYF. DNA for the CDR3: TGTGCCAGCAGTTACGGCGGGTCCTCTGGAAACACCATATATTTT.

This sequence joins TRBV12-5 and TRBJ2-1; 11 bases are shared with TRBD2. In germline, CDR1 is LGHNT, CDR2 FRNRAP. The CDR3 is 17 residues long. Losses at the gene ends were 5 bases for V and 5 bases for J; bases not matched to a gene: 11. The CDR3 nucleotides are TGTGCTAGTGGTGGTCCACCGGGACTAGCGGTTCACAATGAGCAGTTCTTC. It yields the protein CASGGPPGLAVHNEQFF.

The genes are TRBV7-9 and TRBJ1-2; 10 bases are shared with TRBD1. CDR3 length: 15 residues. V lost 4 bases to trimming and J lost 4 bases; unmatched junction nucleotides: 6. Germline V gene data show CDR1 as SEHNR and CDR2 as FQNEAQ (reference sequence). CDR3 DNA: TGTGCCAGCAGCTCAGGGACAGGGGACCCCTATGGCTACACCTTC. It yields the protein CASSSGTGDPYGYTF.

The J gene is TRBJ2-1, the V gene TRBV6-5; D may be TRBD1 (5 bases). Germline V gene lookup returns CDR1 MNHEY and CDR2 SVGAGI. With 2 bases removed from V and 3 bases from J, the gap between germline ends came to 8 bases. There are 14 residues in the CDR3. As DNA, the CDR3 is TGTGCCAGCAGTTACGGGGCAGGCTACAATGAGCAGTTCTTC. This gives the protein CASSYGAGYNEQFF.

The rearrangement uses TRBV18 and TRBJ2-3, with TRBD2 matching over 8 bases. The CDR3 runs 18 residues. Trimming cost V 1 base and J 0 bases; bases outside gene matches: 9. CDR1 is KGHSH, CDR2 LQKENI, per germline. CDR3 amino acids: CASSPRSPSGSSTDTQYF. The CDR3 coding sequence is TGTGCCAGCTCACCACGATCCCCTAGCGGGTCTAGCACAGATACGCAGTATTTT.

V gene TRBV29-1 combines with J gene TRBJ2-3; D ambiguous. The CDR3 spans 12 residues. Germline V gene data show CDR1 as SQVTM and CDR2 as ANQGSEA. With 6 bases removed from V and 0 bases from J, the gap between germline ends came to 7 bases. The CDR3 region is CSVTTSTDTQYF. The CDR3 nucleotides read TGCAGCGTAACTACTAGCACAGATACGCAGTATTTT.

The chain uses TRBV6-6 and TRBJ1-5; 10 bases are a match to TRBD1. V was clipped by 6 bases and J by 2 bases; unmatched bases: 1. Germline V CDR1 and CDR2: MNHNY, SVGAGI (reference sequence). The CDR3 is made up of 14 amino acids. CDR3 residues: CASSDRGRNQPQHF. In DNA, the CDR3 is TGTGCCAGCAGCGACAGGGGGCGCAATCAGCCCCAGCATTTT.

V gene TRBV7-9 combines with J gene TRBJ2-2, with TRBD1 identical over 7 bases. The CDR3 contains 15 residues. Germline-derived CDR1 and CDR2 are SEHNR and FQNEAQ (reference sequence). With 4 bases clipped from V and 5 bases from J, the junction kept 7 bases outside the gene matches. CDR3 region: CASSSRGPQTGELFF. In nucleotides, the CDR3 is TGTGCCAGCAGCTCAAGGGGGCCTCAAACCGGGGAGCTGTTTTTT.

This chain links TRBV10-1 with TRBJ2-4, with no clear D. Germline CDR1 is WNHNN and CDR2 is SYGVQD (reference sequence). V lost 6 bases and J 0 bases, leaving 6 bases between the germline ends. The CDR3 loop spans 13 amino acids. The CDR3: CASRALAKNIQYF. Here the CDR3 DNA reads TGCGCCAGCAGGGCCCTAGCCAAAAACATTCAGTACTTC.